The rows below give T cell receptor beta chains drawn from one sample of a study of blood T cell repertoires in COVID-19. TCRdb keeps only in-frame clones here, not all; method: immunoSEQ multiplex PCR. This sample carries hundreds of thousands of clones, about 93% of them seen once, and the ten largest clones take around 0.84%. The specimen was peripheral blood. Receptors originate from a man in his 60s with COVID-19, enrolled during active disease. The CDR3 runs from the conserved cysteine through the conserved F or W. D genes are given only for firm matches. Size tells how often a clone was seen (once, few, many) or the class of an expanded clone, and some rows leave it out.

length,J,D,V,size,DNA,CDR3
15,TRBJ2-5,TRBD2,TRBV25-1,.,TGTGCCAGCAGTGTCGGGGGGTTTGAGGTGGAGACCCAGTACTTC,CASSVGGFEVETQYF
14,TRBJ1-6,.,TRBV3-1/TRBV3-2,.,TGTGCCAGCAGCCCGAATCAGGGTAGCTCACCCCTCCACTTT,CASSPNQGSSPLHF
13,TRBJ1-2,TRBD1,TRBV9,.,TGTGCCAGCAGCCGGGACAGTAACTATGGCTACACCTTC,CASSRDSNYGYTF
15,TRBJ1-1,.,TRBV19,.,TGTGCCAGTAGTATAGGAGCGGGGCTGAACACTGAAGCTTTCTTT,CASSIGAGLNTEAFF
12,TRBJ1-1,.,TRBV2,.,TGTGCCAGCAGTCGGGGAAGGACTGAAGCTTTCTTT,CASSRGRTEAFF
15,TRBJ2-1,TRBD1,TRBV15,once,TGTGCCACCAGCAAAGAGGGACAGGGTTTTCATGAGCAGTTCTTC,CATSKEGQGFHEQFF
16,TRBJ1-5,.,TRBV24-1,few,TGTGCCACCAGTGACTCCAGGTTAGGTAGCAATCAGCCCCAGCATTTT,CATSDSRLGSNQPQHF
15,TRBJ2-7,TRBD2,TRBV24-1,.,TGTGCCACCAGTGACTCTAGCGGGAAAGTACACGAGCAGTACTTC,CATSDSSGKVHEQYF
12,TRBJ2-2,.,TRBV9,.,TGTGCCAGCAGCCGAGAGGGCGGGGAGCTGTTTTTT,CASSREGGELFF
17,TRBJ1-6,.,TRBV9,.,TGTGCCAGCAGCGAGGCGGGGACCGCCGCCCCCAATTCACCCCTCCACTTT,CASSEAGTAAPNSPLHF
15,TRBJ2-7,.,TRBV3-1/TRBV3-2,.,TGTGCCAGCAGCCAAGTACTCAGGACAACCTACGAGCAGTACTTC,CASSQVLRTTYEQYF